A selection of T cell receptor beta chains follows, all from one sample in a study of graft-versus-host responses after intestinal transplantation. Repertoires were generated with immunoSEQ multiplex PCR, while TCRdb's copy carries only in-frame clones and drops some. The table has 77,000 or so clones, around 96% seen once. Their cognate antigens are unknown. Sequenced material: unstimulated CD8+ T cells sorted from spleen or lymph node cells, taken before intestinal transplant. All receptors come from a human donor who received an intestinal transplant. CDR3s include the opening cysteine and the closing phenylalanine or tryptophan. Fields, in order: D gene, J gene, V gene, clone size, CDR3 protein, CDR3 DNA. A D gene is named only where the DNA matches it firmly. Clone size is shown for a subset of rows, as once, few, many or a class of expanded clone.

>-|TRBJ2-2|TRBV4-1|-
CASSRSEVTGELFF
TGCGCCAGCAGCCGTTCGGAGGTCACCGGGGAGCTGTTTTTT
>TRBD1|TRBJ2-7|TRBV15|-
CATSGQPGGSTSYEQYF
TGTGCCACCAGCGGCCAACCAGGGGGCTCGACCTCCTACGAGCAGTACTTC
>TRBD1|TRBJ1-2|TRBV29-1|few
CSVEDGDRGPGYGYTF
TGCAGCGTTGAAGATGGGGACAGGGGACCGGGCTATGGCTACACCTTC
>-|TRBJ2-1|TRBV9|-
CASSVAGYNEQFF
TGTGCCAGCAGCGTAGCGGGGTACAATGAGCAGTTCTTC
>TRBD2|TRBJ2-7|TRBV29-1|once
CSVGGLAGGPHEQYF
TGCAGCGTTGGAGGACTAGCGGGAGGGCCCCACGAGCAGTACTTC
>-|TRBJ2-3|TRBV19|once
CASSIVDPSTDTQYF
TGTGCCAGTAGTATAGTGGACCCTAGCACAGATACGCAGTATTTT
>TRBD1|TRBJ2-7|TRBV27|-
CASSLTGTYEQYF
TGTGCCAGCAGCCTGACAGGGACCTACGAGCAGTACTTC
>TRBD2|TRBJ2-7|TRBV4-1|-
CASSPPAGSAEQYF
TGCGCCAGCAGCCCGCCAGCGGGGAGCGCCGAGCAGTACTTC
>TRBD2|TRBJ2-3|TRBV9|-
CASSVAGLAGGEDTQYF
TGTGCCAGCAGCGTAGCCGGGCTAGCGGGAGGAGAAGATACGCAGTATTTT
>-|TRBJ2-1|TRBV7-9|-
CASSPSTNNEQFF
TGTGCCAGCAGCCCCTCCACCAACAATGAGCAGTTCTTC
>-|TRBJ2-7|TRBV10-3|-
CAISESDGGYEQYF
TGTGCCATCAGTGAGTCAGACGGGGGATACGAGCAGTACTTC
>-|TRBJ1-1|TRBV6-6|-
CASSYEFNTEAFF
TGTGCCAGCAGTTACGAGTTCAACACTGAAGCTTTCTTT
>-|TRBJ2-7|TRBV5-1|-
CASSEAGVRLPTYEQYF
TGCGCCAGCAGCGAGGCAGGGGTCCGGCTACCTACCTACGAGCAGTACTTC
>TRBD1|TRBJ2-7|TRBV18|-
CASSPPDRGTYEQYF
TGTGCCAGCTCACCACCGGACAGGGGGACCTACGAGCAGTACTTC
>-|TRBJ2-5|TRBV7-6|-
CASSFHQGNETQYF
TGTGCCAGCAGCTTCCATCAGGGGAACGAGACCCAGTACTTC
>TRBD1|TRBJ2-7|TRBV28|-
CASSLGGQEMTYEQYF
TGTGCCAGCAGTTTAGGGGGACAGGAGATGACCTACGAGCAGTACTTC
>TRBD1|TRBJ1-1|TRBV4-1|-
CASSQAGTAEAFF
TGCGCCAGCAGCCAAGCCGGGACAGCTGAAGCTTTCTTT
>-|TRBJ1-1|TRBV6-5|once
CASSYSSPGMNTEAFF
TGTGCCAGCAGTTACTCGTCCCCAGGAATGAACACTGAAGCTTTCTTT
>-|TRBJ2-1|TRBV9|-
CASSVGSSYNEQFF
TGTGCCAGCAGCGTAGGGAGCTCCTACAATGAGCAGTTCTTC
>-|TRBJ2-3|TRBV11-2|-
CASSLGAGYPDTQYF
TGTGCCAGCAGCTTAGGGGCGGGATATCCAGATACGCAGTATTTT
>-|TRBJ1-2|TRBV4-1|-
CASSHLSDSGYGYTF
TGCGCCAGCAGCCACCTCTCCGACTCAGGCTATGGCTACACCTTC
>TRBD1|TRBJ2-1|TRBV6-6|once
CASSYSRGQTYNKQFF
TGTGCCAGCAGTTACTCTAGGGGGCAAACCTACAATAAGCAGTTCTTC
>-|TRBJ2-7|TRBV30|-
CAWRVDPTRTYEQYF
TGTGCCTGGAGGGTCGACCCAACTCGAACCTACGAGCAGTACTTC
>TRBD1|TRBJ2-1|TRBV19|-
CASSGQGSPQFF
TGTGCCAGTAGCGGACAGGGATCCCCCCAGTTCTTC
>TRBD1|TRBJ2-2|TRBV2|-
CASGTGYTGELFF
TGTGCCAGTGGGACAGGGTACACCGGGGAGCTGTTTTTT
>TRBD1|TRBJ1-1|TRBV27|-
CASSTGGTEAFF
TGTGCCAGCAGCACAGGGGGCACTGAAGCTTTCTTT
>-|TRBJ1-2|TRBV2|-
CASPTQVGYTF
TGTGCCAGCCCTACACAGGTCGGCTACACCTTC
>TRBD1|TRBJ1-2|TRBV5-4|-
CASTGQLNYGYTF
TGTGCCAGCACGGGACAGCTGAACTATGGCTACACCTTC
>-|TRBJ1-5|TRBV7-6|-
CASSRTTGFGNQPQHF
TGTGCCAGCAGTCGCACCACAGGGTTTGGCAATCAGCCCCAGCATTTT
>TRBD1|TRBJ1-1|TRBV29-1|-
CSAVTGTNTEAFF
TGCAGCGCTGTGACAGGGACGAACACTGAAGCTTTCTTT
>-|TRBJ1-2|TRBV18|-
CASSPTGTPFFRLNGYTF
TGTGCCAGCTCGCCAACCGGGACCCCTTTCTTCCGCCTTAATGGCTACACCTTC
>TRBD1|TRBJ1-2|TRBV19|-
CASRGTGSSGYTF
TGTGCCAGTAGGGGGACAGGGTCTAGTGGCTACACCTTC
>TRBD2|TRBJ2-7|TRBV9|-
CASSPGGTYEQYF
TGTGCCAGCAGCCCCGGGGGGACCTACGAGCAGTACTTC